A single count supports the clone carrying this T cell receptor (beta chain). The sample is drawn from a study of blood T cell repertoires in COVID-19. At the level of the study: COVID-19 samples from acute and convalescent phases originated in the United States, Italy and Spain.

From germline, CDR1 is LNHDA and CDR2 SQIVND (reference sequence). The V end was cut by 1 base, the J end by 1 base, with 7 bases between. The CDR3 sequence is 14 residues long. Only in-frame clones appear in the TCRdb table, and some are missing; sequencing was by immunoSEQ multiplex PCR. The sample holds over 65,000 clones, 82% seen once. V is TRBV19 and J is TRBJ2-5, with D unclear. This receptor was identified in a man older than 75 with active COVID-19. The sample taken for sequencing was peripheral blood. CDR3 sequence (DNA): TGTGCCAGTAGTATAGGAACCGGCCAAGAGACCCAGTACTTC. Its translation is CASSIGTGQETQYF.